This TCR beta chain was obtained from a study of cytomegalovirus exposure and HLA in healthy donors. This clone has more than one count but fewer than ten. Antigen: not known. The CDR3 sequence is 13 residues long. Per the germline V gene, CDR1 is MNHEY and CDR2 is SMNVEV (reference sequence). The junction had 4 bases not matched to a gene; V was cut back by 6 bases and J by 3 bases. Overall study results and limits: The listing of 160 or so TCR beta chains classed them as cytomegalovirus-associated. The majority of TCR sequences were rare, yet some public TCRs appeared in many donors.

The study drew the donors from its 120-subject validation cohort, separate from the roughly 710-subject first cohort. TCRdb's copy holds only in-frame clones and misses some; the assay was immunoSEQ multiplex PCR. The repertoire holds a few hundred thousand clones, with 86% as singletons. The receptor was derived from a woman under 30 in good health and CMV-seronegative. This rearrangement joins TRBV27 to TRBJ2-7, with TRBD1 matching 8 bases. The material sequenced was PBMCs. The DNA for the CDR3 is TGTGCCAGCAGGGACAGGGATCACTACGAGCAGTACTTC. It encodes CASRDRDHYEQYF.